This T cell receptor (beta chain) originates from a study of shared clonotypes between healthy human individuals. Overall study: CD4 naive and memory got three plates each, CD8 naive two, CD8 memory one.

Naive CD8 cells comprised CD45RO-negative, CCR7-positively selected cells, excluding terminally differentiated effector memory CD45RA+ cells. Trimming left V 7 bases short and J 6 bases short, with 15 bases between. Looked up from germline, CDR1 is SNHLY and CDR2 is FYNNEI. The length of the CDR3 is 13 residues. The method was immunoSEQ multiplex PCR; TCRdb's version includes in-frame clones alone and lacks a portion of them. Of about 600,000 clones in the sample, 98% were seen once. The sequencing input was naive CD8+ T cells sorted from blood. V and J are TRBV2 and TRBJ1-2, with a weak D call TRBD1 (5 bases). The source is a man aged 30-40 years in good health. CDR3 amino acids: CASTVREVDGYTF. Here the CDR3 DNA reads TGTGCCAGCACGGTCAGGGAGGTAGATGGCTACACCTTC.